These 7 T cell receptor beta chains share one sample of origin, sequenced in a study of T cell responses to AZD1222 COVID-19 vaccine. Only in-frame clones appear in the TCRdb table, and some are missing; sequencing was by immunoSEQ multiplex PCR. Among roughly 110,000 clones listed, 88% were seen once. This specimen was peripheral blood, taken 28 days after the second AZD1222 dose. These receptors were collected from an adult who received the AZD1222 COVID-19 vaccine.

The V gene is TRBV27, the J gene TRBJ2-6, with no clear D. CDR3 length: 16 residues. Trimming pared 4 bases from V and 0 bases from J, leaving 10 bases between. In germline, CDR1 is MNHEY, CDR2 SMNVEV (reference sequence). CDR3 nucleotides: TGTGCCAGCAGTTCGTACGGGCGCTCTGGGGCCAACGTCCTGACTTTC. This encodes CASSSYGRSGANVLTF.

This rearrangement joins TRBV7-9 to TRBJ1-6; D ambiguous. V was trimmed by 4 bases and J by 5 bases, leaving 12 bases between them. This CDR3 region has 15 residues. Germline-derived CDR1 and CDR2 are SEHNR and FQNEAQ (reference sequence). The CDR3 region is CASSWARNDNSPLHF. The CDR3 nucleotides are TGTGCCAGCAGCTGGGCTCGGAATGATAATTCACCCCTCCACTTT.

This chain connects TRBV7-9 to TRBJ1-2; 8 nucleotides agree with TRBD1. Germline values: CDR1 SEHNR, CDR2 FQNEAQ (reference sequence). The CDR3 extends over 13 amino acids. V shed 5 bases and J 7 bases; nucleotides not matched to a gene: 6. CDR3 sequence: CASSTRTGSGYTF. CDR3 DNA: TGTGCCAGCAGCACACGGACAGGGTCTGGCTACACCTTC.

The chain couples TRBV4-1 to TRBJ1-2, with 7 bases identical to TRBD1. Germline V gene sequence: CDR1 MGHRA, CDR2 YSYEKL. This CDR3 has 13 amino acids. The V gene end was trimmed by 5 bases and the J gene end by 5 bases; junction bases not matched to a gene: 5. CDR3 bases: TGCGCCAGCAGCTCCGGGACAGAGTATGGCTACACCTTC. Its translation is CASSSGTEYGYTF.

The chain links TRBV3-1 (or the pseudogene TRBV3-2) to TRBJ2-3; no clear D gene. CDR1 and CDR2 from the germline V gene are LGHDT and YNNKEL (reference sequence). The CDR3 extends over 14 amino acids. Trimming pared 2 bases from V and 0 bases from J, leaving 6 bases between. This CDR3 is CASSQQKSTDTQYF. The CDR3 DNA sequence: TGTGCCAGCAGCCAACAAAAGAGCACAGATACGCAGTATTTT.

This sequence joins TRBV4-3 and TRBJ1-4; 7 bases are shared with TRBD1. The CDR3 is made up of 15 amino acids. V lost 0 bases, J lost 3 bases, and 1 base stayed unmatched. Germline assignment: CDR1 LGHNA and CDR2 YSLEER. The CDR3 nucleotides are TGCGCCAGCAGCCAAGAAGGACAGGCTAATGAAAAACTGTTTTTT. Residues: CASSQEGQANEKLFF.

DNA for the CDR3: TGTGCCATCCGGGGGGACACCGGGGAGCTGTTTTTT. It is translated as CAIRGDTGELFF. This rearrangement joins TRBV7-2 to TRBJ2-2, with TRBD2 identical over 7 bases. There are 12 residues in the CDR3. Trimming took 10 bases from V and 3 from J; bases not matched to a gene: 2. The germline gives CDR1 SGHTA, CDR2 FQGNSA.